The entry that follows covers one TCR beta chain sequence. These data belong to a study of blood T cell repertoires in COVID-19. Germline V gene data show CDR1 as SEHNR and CDR2 as FQNEAQ (reference sequence). V lost 1 base and J 0 bases, leaving 13 bases between the germline ends. This CDR3 spans 17 amino acids. Clones were read by immunoSEQ multiplex PCR, and TCRdb kept only the in-frame ones, dropping some. The sample includes 370,000 or so clones, roughly 86% of them seen just once. The sequenced sample consisted of PBMCs or T cells enriched from blood (not recorded which). The rearrangement links TRBV7-9 to TRBJ1-3, with D uncertain. This clonotype was sampled from a man aged 25-45 years who had recovered from COVID-19. The CDR3 reads CASSLEWLTRSGNTIYF. CDR3 sequence (DNA): TGTGCCAGCAGCTTAGAATGGTTAACTCGCTCTGGAAACACCATATATTTT.